The 4 T cell receptor beta chains below were found in one sample sequenced in a study of vaccination and CD4 T cells after COVID-19. The antigens of these receptors remain unknown. Treatment defined: roughly 11-day PBMC culture with coronavirus spike peptide pools or control peptides (ViraFEST assay). Cultured CD4+ T cell DNA underwent sequencing with the Oncomine TCR Beta short-read assay. In TCRdb, the PCR reads were re-called with MiXCR into one record per CDR3 protein. The sample yields about 8,500 distinct CDR3 sequences, around 51% seen once. Sequencing was performed on CD4+ T cells from blood, cultured in vitro. The receptors were gathered from a human donor who had recovered from COVID-19.

The chain links TRBV20-1 to TRBJ1-1; perhaps TRBD1 as D (6 bases). V lost 0 bases, J lost 3 bases, and 29 bases lay in between. Germline lookup yields CDR1 DFQATT and CDR2 SNEGSKA (reference sequence). The CDR3 is 20 amino acids. CDR3 nucleotides: TGCAGTGCTAGAGATTGGAGGGCTTCGGGGGGCCGCCTTCGGGACACTGAAGCTTTCTTT. Amino acids: CSARDWRASGGRLRDTEAFF.

J is TRBJ2-3 and V is TRBV7-2; D is unclear. This CDR3 has 12 amino acids. V was cut by 7 bases and J by 0 bases, with 5 bases left in between. CDR1 and CDR2 from the germline V gene are SGHTA and FQGNSA. The DNA of the CDR3 is TGTGCCAGCACCTCCAGCACAGATACGCAGTATTTT. It encodes CASTSSTDTQYF.

This chain joins TRBV11-1 and TRBJ1-2; TRBD1 might be the D (6 bases). The CDR3 has 14 residues. Looked up from germline, CDR1 is SGHAT and CDR2 is FQDESV (reference sequence). V lost 6 bases to trimming and J lost 6 bases, with 17 bases between them. The DNA of the CDR3 is TGTGCCAGCAGTCAAACAGGGAGGGACCATGGCTACACCTTC. It is translated as CASSQTGRDHGYTF.

This chain joins TRBV7-9 and TRBJ2-1, with 14 bases aligning to TRBD2. J was trimmed by 7 bases and V by 5 bases; bases with no gene match: 4. CDR3 length: 15 residues. Germline values: CDR1 SEHNR, CDR2 FQNEAQ (reference sequence). The CDR3 sequence: CASSDGTSGRNEQFF. The CDR3 DNA is TGTGCCAGCAGCGACGGGACTAGCGGGAGAAATGAGCAGTTCTTC.